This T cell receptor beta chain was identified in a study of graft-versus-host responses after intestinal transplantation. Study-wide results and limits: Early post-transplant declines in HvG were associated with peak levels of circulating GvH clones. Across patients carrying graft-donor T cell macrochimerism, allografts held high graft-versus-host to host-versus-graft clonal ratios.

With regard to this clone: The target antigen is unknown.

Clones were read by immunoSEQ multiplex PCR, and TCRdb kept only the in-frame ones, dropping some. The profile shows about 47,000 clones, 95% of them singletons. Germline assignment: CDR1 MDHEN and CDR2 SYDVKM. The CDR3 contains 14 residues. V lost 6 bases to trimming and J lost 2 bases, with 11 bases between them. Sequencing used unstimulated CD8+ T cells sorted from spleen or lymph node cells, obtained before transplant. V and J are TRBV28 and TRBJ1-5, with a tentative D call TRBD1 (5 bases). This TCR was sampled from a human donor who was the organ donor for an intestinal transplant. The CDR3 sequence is CASREGVGNQPQHF. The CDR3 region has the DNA TGTGCCAGCAGAGAAGGGGTTGGCAATCAGCCCCAGCATTTT. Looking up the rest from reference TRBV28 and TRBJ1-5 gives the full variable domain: DVKVTQSSRYLVKRTGEKVFLECVQDMDHENMFWYRQDPGLGLRLIYFSYDVKMKEKGDIPEGYSVSREKKERFSLILESASTNQTSMYLCASREGVGNQPQHFGDGTRLSIL.